The 8 T cell receptor beta chains listed next were all sequenced from one sample in a study of shared clonotypes between healthy human individuals. Measured with immunoSEQ multiplex PCR; TCRdb has only the in-frame clones, and not every one. The sample has 2 million or so clones, 95% seen once. Sequencing was done on a sample of naive CD4+ T cells sorted from blood. Subset given: CD45RA+ positively selected. The receptors were sampled from a man younger than 35 in good health.

The J gene is TRBJ1-3, the V gene TRBV11-2, with unresolved D. V was shortened by 4 bases and J by 5 bases, with 15 bases between the two germline ends. This CDR3 has 15 amino acids. Looked up from germline, CDR1 is SGHAT and CDR2 is FQNNGV. CDR3 loop: CASSSLVGERNTIYF. CDR3 DNA sequence: TGTGCCAGCAGCTCCCTAGTTGGGGAGAGAAACACCATATATTTT.

The chain joins TRBV6-1 to TRBJ1-5; D gene unclear. The CDR3 runs to 12 residues. Trimming shortened V by 5 bases and J by 7 bases, and 9 bases separated the two germline ends. Germline V gene sequence: CDR1 MNHNS, CDR2 SASEGT. DNA for the CDR3: TGTGCCAGCAGTACGCAGGCCCAGCCCCAGCATTTT. The encoded protein is CASSTQAQPQHF.

As to this clone: The sample contains more than one DNA sequence encoding this CDR3. The rearrangement links TRBV2 to TRBJ2-1; TRBD2 agrees at 10 bases. The CDR3 is 15 amino acids. Germline assignment: CDR1 SNHLY and CDR2 FYNNEI. The V gene end was trimmed by 4 bases and the J gene end by 0 bases; junction bases not matched to a gene: 0. CDR3 sequence reads: CASSASGSSYNEQFF. DNA for the CDR3: TGTGCCAGCAGTGCTAGCGGGAGCTCCTACAATGAGCAGTTCTTC.

This sequence joins TRBV28 and TRBJ2-7; D is perhaps TRBD1 (5 bases). Germline V gives CDR1 MDHEN, CDR2 SYDVKM. The CDR3 has 12 residues. Trimming stripped 3 bases from V and 5 bases from J, with 8 bases between. Here the CDR3 DNA reads TGTGCCAGCAGTTTCCAGGGTCACGAGCAGTACTTC. This translates into CASSFQGHEQYF.

The chain is built from TRBV30 and TRBJ2-7; D perhaps matches TRBD1 (6 bases). Germline values: CDR1 GTSNPN, CDR2 SVGIG (reference sequence). This CDR3 region has 13 residues. Between the trimmed V and J ends, which lost 6 bases and 4 bases, there was a span of 16 bases. This CDR3 is CACATGNKYEQYF. The CDR3 nucleotides are TGTGCCTGTGCGACAGGAAACAAATACGAGCAGTACTTC.

The chain is built from TRBV19 and TRBJ1-2; no clear D gene. The germline V gene has CDR1 LNHDA and CDR2 SQIVND (reference sequence). Between the trimmed V and J ends, which lost 5 bases and 1 base, there was a span of 11 bases. The CDR3 sequence is 14 residues long. CDR3 coding DNA: TGTGCCAGTAGTGATGCAGCGCGTAACTATGGCTACACCTTC. As protein: CASSDAARNYGYTF.

This clone was seen once. The chain employs TRBV18 and TRBJ2-1; D might be TRBD2 (5 bases). Germline-derived CDR1 and CDR2 are KGHSH and LQKENI. Trimming pared 3 bases from V and 5 bases from J, leaving 14 bases between. The CDR3 extends over 15 amino acids. In nucleotides, the CDR3 is TGTGCCAGCTCACCTAGGCTAGCCCCAAACAATGAGCAGTTCTTC. This encodes CASSPRLAPNNEQFF.

The chain uses TRBV5-4 and TRBJ2-1; 10 bases fit TRBD2. CDR3 length: 16 amino acids. The V gene's germline CDR1 is SGHNT and CDR2 YYREEE (reference sequence). The V and J ends lost 2 bases and 9 bases, in that order; junction bases with no gene match: 11. The CDR3 is CASSLGGAGGRSEQFF. The CDR3 DNA reads as TGTGCCAGCAGCTTAGGAGGAGCGGGGGGGCGCAGTGAGCAGTTCTTC.